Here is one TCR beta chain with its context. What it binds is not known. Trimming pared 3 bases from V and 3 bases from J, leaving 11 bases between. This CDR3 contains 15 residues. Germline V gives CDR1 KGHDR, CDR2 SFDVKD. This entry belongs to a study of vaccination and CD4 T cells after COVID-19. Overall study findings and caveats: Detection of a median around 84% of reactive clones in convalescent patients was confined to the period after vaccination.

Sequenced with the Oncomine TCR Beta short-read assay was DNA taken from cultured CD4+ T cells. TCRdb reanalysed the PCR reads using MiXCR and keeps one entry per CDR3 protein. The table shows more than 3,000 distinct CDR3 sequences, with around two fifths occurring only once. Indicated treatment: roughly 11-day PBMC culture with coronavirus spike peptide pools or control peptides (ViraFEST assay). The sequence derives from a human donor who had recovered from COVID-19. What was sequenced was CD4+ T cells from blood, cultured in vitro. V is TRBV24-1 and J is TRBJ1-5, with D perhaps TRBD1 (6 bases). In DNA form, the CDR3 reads TGTGCCACCAGTGATCCTACAGGGATCAATCAGCCCCAGCATTTT. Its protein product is CATSDPTGINQPQHF.